This TCR beta chain was sequenced during a study of cytomegalovirus exposure and HLA in healthy donors. Study-wide results and caveats: Later analysis indicated greater clonal expansion among HLA-associated TCR beta chains than among equally common other chains. Researchers left out some V segments, among them TRBV6-2 and TRBV6-3, as indistinguishable.

This clone has a handful of counts. Its antigen is not identified. With 60 Vbeta and 13 Jbeta primers, the PCR was carried out. Sequencing used immunoSEQ multiplex PCR; TCRdb keeps in-frame clones, though not all of them. The repertoire includes roughly 200,000 clones, roughly 9.4% of them detected once, and less than 1.5% sits in the top ten. This CDR3 has 16 residues. V was pared by 5 bases and J by 15 bases, with 21 bases of the junction left unmatched. CDR1 is SGHRS and CDR2 is YFSETQ in the germline V gene. The chain has TRBV5-1 and TRBJ2-1, with 9 bases fitting TRBD2. The sequenced sample was PBMCs. The sequence was obtained from a woman younger than 45 in good health and CMV-seropositive. DNA of the CDR3: TGCGCCAGCAGAGCAGAGGCTAGCGGGACGAATTCCGAGACGTTCTTC. Its protein is CASRAEASGTNSETFF.